Listed below are T cell receptor beta chains from one sample, sequenced in a study of CD8 T cells in Susac syndrome. TCRdb re-analysed the immunoSEQ multiplex PCR reads in MiXCR, keeping a single row per CDR3 protein. The sample lists 77,000 or so distinct CDR3 sequences; just over 90% were seen once. Sequencing input: CD4+ T cells from PBMCs. Receptors originate from a human donor with Susac syndrome. Each CDR3 is given with its conserved first and last residue. D genes are given only for firm matches. Size is omitted from some rows. Given values are once, few, many or a class for expanded clones.

V gene: TRBV2; J gene: TRBJ2-7; D gene: NA; clone size: NA; CDR3 protein: CASSETGTYEQYF; CDR3 DNA: TGTGCCAGCAGTGAAACAGGAACCTACGAGCAGTACTTC
V gene: TRBV5-1; J gene: TRBJ1-3; D gene: NA; clone size: NA; CDR3 protein: CASSLGESSGNTIYF; CDR3 DNA: TGCGCCAGCAGCTTGGGGGAGAGCTCTGGAAACACCATATATTTT
V gene: TRBV29-1; J gene: TRBJ2-7; D gene: NA; clone size: NA; CDR3 protein: CSVGRRLSYEQYF; CDR3 DNA: TGCAGCGTTGGTCGGAGGCTATCCTACGAGCAGTACTTC
V gene: TRBV28; J gene: TRBJ2-5; D gene: TRBD2; clone size: NA; CDR3 protein: CASRSAGGRQETQYF; CDR3 DNA: TGTGCCAGCAGATCAGCGGGAGGCCGGCAAGAGACCCAGTACTTC
V gene: TRBV5-1; J gene: TRBJ1-2; D gene: TRBD1; clone size: NA; CDR3 protein: CASSTGQGAQLDGYTF; CDR3 DNA: TGCGCCAGCAGCACTGGACAGGGGGCGCAGTTAGATGGCTACACCTTC
V gene: TRBV6-5; J gene: TRBJ2-3; D gene: TRBD1; clone size: NA; CDR3 protein: CASSLQGITDTQYF; CDR3 DNA: TGTGCCAGCAGTCTACAGGGGATCACAGATACGCAGTATTTT
V gene: TRBV7-8; J gene: TRBJ2-7; D gene: NA; clone size: NA; CDR3 protein: CASSELTRQYF; CDR3 DNA: TGTGCCAGCAGCGAACTAACACGGCAGTACTTC
V gene: TRBV14; J gene: TRBJ2-7; D gene: NA; clone size: NA; CDR3 protein: CASSQRRAAYSYEQYF; CDR3 DNA: TGTGCCAGCAGCCAACGGAGGGCGGCGTATTCCTACGAGCAGTACTTC
V gene: TRBV20-1; J gene: TRBJ1-2; D gene: NA; clone size: NA; CDR3 protein: CSASSTGGGYGYTF; CDR3 DNA: TGCAGTGCTAGTAGCACCGGGGGAGGGTATGGCTACACCTTC
V gene: TRBV12-3/TRBV12-4; J gene: TRBJ2-7; D gene: NA; clone size: NA; CDR3 protein: CASSLGTATYEQYF; CDR3 DNA: TGTGCCAGCAGTCTCGGGACGGCAACCTACGAGCAGTACTTC
V gene: TRBV6-2/TRBV6-3; J gene: TRBJ2-7; D gene: NA; clone size: NA; CDR3 protein: CASTPAGTAYEQYF; CDR3 DNA: TGTGCCAGCACTCCCGCCGGGACGGCCTACGAGCAGTACTTC
V gene: TRBV6-1; J gene: TRBJ2-2; D gene: TRBD2; clone size: NA; CDR3 protein: CALSGGRFATGELFF; CDR3 DNA: TGTGCCCTAAGCGGGGGCCGCTTTGCCACCGGGGAGCTGTTTTTT
V gene: TRBV5-1; J gene: TRBJ1-6; D gene: NA; clone size: NA; CDR3 protein: CASRTGTSSYNSPLHF; CDR3 DNA: TGCGCCAGCCGCACAGGGACGAGCTCCTATAATTCACCCCTCCACTTT
V gene: TRBV30; J gene: TRBJ2-7; D gene: NA; clone size: NA; CDR3 protein: CAWSKGPIYEQYF; CDR3 DNA: TGTGCCTGGAGTAAAGGGCCCATCTACGAGCAGTACTTC
V gene: TRBV12-3/TRBV12-4; J gene: TRBJ2-3; D gene: NA; clone size: NA; CDR3 protein: CASMGGGTDTQYF; CDR3 DNA: TGTGCCAGCATGGGCGGGGGCACAGATACGCAGTATTTT
V gene: TRBV12-5; J gene: TRBJ1-5; D gene: NA; clone size: NA; CDR3 protein: CASGSGQPLSPQHF; CDR3 DNA: TGTGCTAGTGGTTCCGGACAGCCCCTATCGCCCCAGCATTTT
V gene: TRBV5-1; J gene: TRBJ2-3; D gene: NA; clone size: NA; CDR3 protein: CASSPSGGSYTDTQYF; CDR3 DNA: TGCGCCAGCAGCCCCTCGGGCGGGTCTTACACAGATACGCAGTATTTT
V gene: TRBV29-1; J gene: TRBJ2-5; D gene: TRBD2; clone size: NA; CDR3 protein: CSAWTSKETQYF; CDR3 DNA: TGCAGCGCATGGACTAGTAAGGAGACCCAGTACTTC
V gene: TRBV20-1; J gene: TRBJ2-7; D gene: NA; clone size: NA; CDR3 protein: CSALTNRDPRREQYF; CDR3 DNA: TGCAGTGCGTTAACCAACAGGGACCCCAGGAGGGAGCAGTACTTC
V gene: TRBV7-6; J gene: TRBJ2-1; D gene: TRBD2; clone size: NA; CDR3 protein: CASSPSPRGASYNEQFF; CDR3 DNA: TGTGCCAGCAGCCCGAGTCCGCGGGGGGCTTCCTACAATGAGCAGTTCTTC
V gene: TRBV6-2/TRBV6-3; J gene: TRBJ1-2; D gene: NA; clone size: NA; CDR3 protein: CASNDQGREINYGYTF; CDR3 DNA: TGTGCCAGCAACGACCAGGGACGGGAAATTAACTATGGCTACACCTTC
V gene: TRBV15; J gene: TRBJ2-6; D gene: NA; clone size: NA; CDR3 protein: CATSRGTWYGANVLTF; CDR3 DNA: TGTGCCACCAGCAGAGGGACGTGGTACGGGGCCAACGTCCTGACTTTC
V gene: TRBV15; J gene: TRBJ2-7; D gene: TRBD1; clone size: NA; CDR3 protein: CATSRGGTGGVEQYF; CDR3 DNA: TGTGCCACCAGCAGGGGTGGGACAGGCGGGGTCGAGCAGTACTTC
V gene: TRBV9; J gene: TRBJ2-7; D gene: NA; clone size: NA; CDR3 protein: CASSAQPMGTRNEQYF; CDR3 DNA: TGTGCCAGCAGCGCTCAGCCGATGGGGACGCGTAACGAGCAGTACTTC
V gene: TRBV29-1; J gene: TRBJ2-5; D gene: TRBD1; clone size: NA; CDR3 protein: CSVRDRKKETQYF; CDR3 DNA: TGCAGCGTTCGGGACAGAAAAAAAGAGACCCAGTACTTC
V gene: TRBV5-1; J gene: TRBJ1-2; D gene: TRBD1; clone size: NA; CDR3 protein: CASNEPGTDGYTF; CDR3 DNA: TGCGCCAGCAATGAGCCCGGGACAGATGGCTACACCTTC
V gene: TRBV4-2; J gene: TRBJ1-4; D gene: NA; clone size: NA; CDR3 protein: CASSQFTQANEKLFF; CDR3 DNA: TGTGCCAGCAGCCAATTTACCCAGGCTAATGAAAAACTGTTTTTT
V gene: TRBV20-1; J gene: TRBJ1-1; D gene: NA; clone size: NA; CDR3 protein: CSASLKEGTEAFF; CDR3 DNA: TGCAGTGCTAGTTTGAAGGAGGGGACTGAAGCTTTCTTT
V gene: TRBV5-1; J gene: TRBJ2-1; D gene: TRBD2; clone size: few; CDR3 protein: CASSSRSGGTYNEQFF; CDR3 DNA: TGCGCCAGCAGCTCAAGGAGCGGGGGGACCTACAATGAGCAGTTCTTC
V gene: TRBV2; J gene: TRBJ2-1; D gene: NA; clone size: NA; CDR3 protein: CASSGPYNEQFF; CDR3 DNA: TGTGCCAGCAGTGGGCCCTACAATGAGCAGTTCTTC
V gene: TRBV6-5; J gene: TRBJ1-2; D gene: TRBD1; clone size: NA; CDR3 protein: CASTPLQGGGYTF; CDR3 DNA: TGTGCCAGCACCCCGCTACAGGGGGGAGGCTACACCTTC
V gene: TRBV28; J gene: TRBJ2-1; D gene: TRBD2; clone size: once; CDR3 protein: CASSRASGRTNEQFF; CDR3 DNA: TGTGCCAGCAGTCGGGCTAGCGGGAGGACCAATGAGCAGTTCTTC
V gene: TRBV20-1; J gene: TRBJ2-5; D gene: NA; clone size: NA; CDR3 protein: CSASTSPETQYF; CDR3 DNA: TGCAGTGCTAGCACTAGCCCAGAGACCCAGTACTTC
V gene: TRBV14; J gene: TRBJ1-4; D gene: TRBD1; clone size: NA; CDR3 protein: CASSQEIRGQGNEKLFF; CDR3 DNA: TGTGCCAGCAGCCAAGAGATCAGAGGACAGGGTAATGAAAAACTGTTTTTT
V gene: TRBV5-1; J gene: TRBJ1-6; D gene: NA; clone size: NA; CDR3 protein: CASSLNEASYNSPLHF; CDR3 DNA: TGCGCCAGCAGCTTGAACGAGGCCAGCTATAATTCACCCCTCCACTTT
V gene: TRBV7-9; J gene: TRBJ2-1; D gene: TRBD1; clone size: NA; CDR3 protein: CASSLALTGGEQFF; CDR3 DNA: TGTGCCAGCAGCTTAGCGCTGACAGGGGGCGAGCAGTTCTTC
V gene: TRBV6-1; J gene: TRBJ2-6; D gene: NA; clone size: few; CDR3 protein: CASNLGSGANVLTF; CDR3 DNA: TGTGCCAGCAACCTGGGCTCTGGGGCCAACGTCCTGACTTTC
V gene: TRBV7-2; J gene: TRBJ2-5; D gene: TRBD1; clone size: NA; CDR3 protein: CASSLVWTGGTETQYF; CDR3 DNA: TGTGCCAGCAGCTTAGTTTGGACAGGGGGCACAGAGACCCAGTACTTC
V gene: TRBV3-1; J gene: TRBJ2-2; D gene: TRBD1; clone size: NA; CDR3 protein: CASSHRYHRGSGELFF; CDR3 DNA: TGTGCCAGCAGCCATCGCTATCACAGGGGCAGCGGGGAGCTGTTTTTT
V gene: TRBV6-5; J gene: TRBJ1-6; D gene: NA; clone size: NA; CDR3 protein: CASSYSPGKGSPLHF; CDR3 DNA: TGTGCCAGCAGTTACTCACCAGGAAAGGGATCACCCCTCCACTTT
V gene: TRBV18; J gene: TRBJ1-2; D gene: NA; clone size: NA; CDR3 protein: CASSPDLNYGYTF; CDR3 DNA: TGTGCCAGCTCACCAGATCTGAACTATGGCTACACCTTC
V gene: TRBV6-6; J gene: TRBJ1-3; D gene: NA; clone size: NA; CDR3 protein: CASSSNRDVSGNTIYF; CDR3 DNA: TGTGCCAGCAGTTCTAACAGGGACGTTTCTGGAAACACCATATATTTT
V gene: TRBV6-2/TRBV6-3; J gene: TRBJ2-1; D gene: NA; clone size: NA; CDR3 protein: CASSSDSSSYNEQFF; CDR3 DNA: TGTGCCAGCAGTTCCGACAGCAGCTCCTACAATGAGCAGTTCTTC
V gene: TRBV18; J gene: TRBJ2-2; D gene: TRBD1; clone size: NA; CDR3 protein: CASSPRQGSGELFF; CDR3 DNA: TGTGCCAGCTCACCACGACAGGGTTCCGGGGAGCTGTTTTTT
V gene: TRBV3-1; J gene: TRBJ2-1; D gene: TRBD1; clone size: NA; CDR3 protein: CASSQSKPGQVINEQFF; CDR3 DNA: TGTGCCAGCAGCCAAAGTAAGCCGGGACAGGTGATCAATGAGCAGTTCTTC
V gene: TRBV20-1; J gene: TRBJ2-7; D gene: TRBD2; clone size: NA; CDR3 protein: CSAREVSGTAREQYF; CDR3 DNA: TGCAGTGCTAGAGAAGTCAGCGGGACCGCTCGGGAGCAGTACTTC
V gene: TRBV20-1; J gene: TRBJ2-7; D gene: NA; clone size: NA; CDR3 protein: CSAAETYYEQYF; CDR3 DNA: TGCAGTGCTGCGGAGACGTATTACGAGCAGTACTTC
V gene: TRBV29-1; J gene: TRBJ1-1; D gene: NA; clone size: NA; CDR3 protein: CSVREDLNTEAFF; CDR3 DNA: TGCAGCGTTCGGGAGGACCTGAACACTGAAGCTTTCTTT
V gene: TRBV12-3/TRBV12-4; J gene: TRBJ1-1; D gene: NA; clone size: NA; CDR3 protein: CASSSRHQNTEAFF; CDR3 DNA: TGTGCCAGCAGCTCCCGCCACCAGAACACTGAAGCTTTCTTT
V gene: TRBV5-4; J gene: TRBJ2-7; D gene: TRBD2; clone size: few; CDR3 protein: CASSLRTSGKSYEQYF; CDR3 DNA: TGTGCCAGCAGCTTGAGGACTAGCGGGAAATCCTACGAGCAGTACTTC
V gene: TRBV2; J gene: TRBJ2-3; D gene: NA; clone size: NA; CDR3 protein: CASSDHTDTQYF; CDR3 DNA: TGTGCCAGCAGTGACCACACAGATACGCAGTATTTT
V gene: TRBV7-8; J gene: TRBJ2-7; D gene: NA; clone size: NA; CDR3 protein: CASSFAAETYEQYF; CDR3 DNA: TGTGCCAGCAGCTTTGCGGCGGAGACCTACGAGCAGTACTTC
V gene: TRBV4-1; J gene: TRBJ2-5; D gene: NA; clone size: NA; CDR3 protein: CASSRLPATRRQETQYF; CDR3 DNA: TGCGCCAGCAGCCGATTGCCGGCTACTAGGAGGCAAGAGACCCAGTACTTC
V gene: TRBV5-1; J gene: TRBJ2-1; D gene: NA; clone size: NA; CDR3 protein: CASSPLSVSYNEQFF; CDR3 DNA: TGCGCCAGCAGCCCCCTGTCAGTTTCCTACAATGAGCAGTTCTTC
V gene: TRBV2; J gene: TRBJ2-2; D gene: NA; clone size: NA; CDR3 protein: CASRPRGLTGELFF; CDR3 DNA: TGTGCCAGCAGGCCCCGGGGGCTCACCGGGGAGCTGTTTTTT
V gene: TRBV20-1; J gene: TRBJ1-1; D gene: NA; clone size: NA; CDR3 protein: CSASRGRRGMNTEAFF; CDR3 DNA: TGCAGTGCTAGTCGAGGCAGGAGGGGGATGAACACTGAAGCTTTCTTT
V gene: TRBV24-1; J gene: TRBJ2-1; D gene: NA; clone size: NA; CDR3 protein: CATSDRRGDYNEQFF; CDR3 DNA: TGTGCCACCAGTGATAGGAGGGGGGACTACAATGAGCAGTTCTTC
V gene: TRBV2; J gene: TRBJ1-3; D gene: NA; clone size: NA; CDR3 protein: CASRYSPIPGTPSGNTIYF; CDR3 DNA: TGTGCCAGCAGATACTCCCCGATACCCGGGACACCCTCTGGAAACACCATATATTTT
V gene: TRBV12-3/TRBV12-4; J gene: TRBJ2-4; D gene: NA; clone size: NA; CDR3 protein: CASSLAGTRTTNIQYF; CDR3 DNA: TGTGCCAGCAGTTTAGCTGGGACCAGGACCACTAACATTCAGTACTTC